The 18 T cell receptor beta chains given below trace back to one sample, sequenced in a study of blood T cell repertoires in COVID-19. Generated by immunoSEQ multiplex PCR, the TCRdb table keeps only in-frame clones and is missing some. The top ten clones hold around 1.7% of a sample with some 140,000 clones, 78% of them seen once. Sequencing input: peripheral blood. Receptors originate from a man older than 75 with acute or convalescent COVID-19.

The chain carries TRBV5-1 and TRBJ2-1; TRBD2 might be the D (6 bases). This CDR3 comprises 13 residues. V was cut by 0 bases and J by 5 bases, with 6 bases left in between. The V gene's germline CDR1 is SGHRS and CDR2 YFSETQ. In nucleotides, the CDR3 is TGCGCCAGCAGCTTGGGGACTAACAATGAGCAGTTCTTC. Protein sequence: CASSLGTNNEQFF.

This clone has just a few counts. CDR3 bases: TGCGCCAGCAGCGGGAGTTTGAACACTGAAGCTTTCTTT. It specifies CASSGSLNTEAFF. The rearrangement uses TRBV5-1 and TRBJ1-1; D unresolved. Trimming removed 4 bases at V and 0 bases at J, with 7 bases between. The CDR3 spans 13 residues. Germline V gene lookup returns CDR1 SGHRS and CDR2 YFSETQ.

The CDR3 loop reads CASSLLISSYNEQFF. In DNA, the CDR3 is TGTGCCAGCAGCTTACTGATTAGCTCCTACAATGAGCAGTTCTTC. This chain connects TRBV11-3 to TRBJ2-1; no definite D call. Trimming took off 2 bases at V and 0 bases at J, with 8 bases between the two ends. Germline V gene sequence: CDR1 SGHNT, CDR2 YENEEA. The CDR3 contains 15 residues.

V is TRBV7-9 and J is TRBJ1-1; D is uncertain. Germline loops: CDR1 SEHNR, CDR2 FQNEAQ (reference sequence). The CDR3 is made up of 13 amino acids. V gave up 5 bases and J gave up 4 bases, with 11 bases separating them. The CDR3 DNA reads as TGTGCCAGCAGCCTCAGTTCGGGCACTGAAGCTTTCTTT. Translation: CASSLSSGTEAFF.

The V call is TRBV10-3, the J call TRBJ1-1; D is ambiguous. CDR3 length equals 13 residues. Per germline, CDR1 ENHRY and CDR2 SYGVKD. Trimming took off 0 bases at V and 11 bases at J, with 13 bases between the two ends. The CDR3 protein is CAISESERTLAFF. CDR3 DNA: TGTGCCATCAGTGAGTCCGAGCGCACTCTGGCTTTCTTT.

The V call is TRBV6-5, the J call TRBJ1-2; TRBD1 might be the D (5 bases). The CDR3 totals 14 residues. Trimming removed 6 bases from V and 7 bases from J, with 18 bases in between. Germline CDR1 MNHEY, CDR2 SVGAGI. CDR3 in amino acids: CASRVSQAIRGYTF. CDR3 nucleotide sequence: TGTGCCAGCAGAGTCTCACAGGCAATCCGTGGCTACACCTTC.

CDR3 region: CASSVAGNPGTDTQYF. The CDR3 region has the DNA TGTGCCAGCAGTGTAGCGGGGAACCCAGGGACAGATACGCAGTATTTT. The rearrangement links TRBV13 to TRBJ2-3, with TRBD2 identical over 8 bases. Per germline, CDR1 PRHDT and CDR2 FYEKMQ (reference sequence). Trimming took 6 bases from V and 3 from J; bases not matched to a gene: 11. The length of the CDR3 is 16 residues.

The rearrangement joins TRBV3-1 (or the pseudogene TRBV3-2) to TRBJ1-2; D remains ambiguous. The CDR3 has 14 amino acids. Between the trimmed V and J ends, which lost 1 base and 3 bases, there was a span of 9 bases. Germline V gene sequence: CDR1 LGHDT, CDR2 YNNKEL (reference sequence). CDR3 coding DNA: TGTGCCAGCAGCCAAGGCTCAGTCGACTATGGCTACACCTTC. It yields the protein CASSQGSVDYGYTF.

This rearrangement joins TRBV29-1 to TRBJ1-2, with 8 bases matching TRBD1. This CDR3 has 12 residues. The germline CDR1 and CDR2 sequences are SQVTM and ANQGSEA. V was pared by 4 bases and J by 7 bases, with 5 bases of the junction left unmatched. The CDR3 DNA sequence: TGCAGCGTTGCCCAGGGGGCGACTGGCTACACCTTC. As protein: CSVAQGATGYTF. Full variable domain (remainder filled in from reference TRBV29-1 and TRBJ1-2): SAVISQKPSRDICQRGTSLTIQCQVDSQVTMMFWYRQQPGQSLTLIATANQGSEATYESGFVIDKFPISRPNLTFSTLTVSNMSPEDSSIYLCSVAQGATGYTFGSGTRLTVV.

This clone was detected only once. This chain connects TRBV2 to TRBJ1-3; no clear D. V was shortened by 6 bases and J by 4 bases, with 7 bases between the two germline ends. This CDR3 is built from 12 residues. Germline assignment: CDR1 SNHLY and CDR2 FYNNEI. The CDR3 bases are TGTGCCAGCAGCCTGTCCGGAAACACCATATATTTT. Amino acids: CASSLSGNTIYF.

As to this clone: Additional DNA sequences in this sample encode the identical CDR3. This chain joins TRBV5-1 and TRBJ2-7, with 7 bases that match TRBD2. V trimming: 5 bases; J trimming: 1 base; junction bases outside the gene matches: 6. Germline V gene data show CDR1 as SGHRS and CDR2 as YFSETQ. This CDR3 spans 14 amino acids. Written as DNA, the CDR3 is TGCGCCAGCAGGACCGGGACTACATCCTACGAGCAGTACTTC. It yields the protein CASRTGTTSYEQYF. Full variable domain (remainder filled in from reference TRBV5-1 and TRBJ2-7): KAGVTQTPRYLIKTRGQQVTLSCSPISGHRSVSWYQQTPGQGLQFLFEYFSETQRNKGNFPGRFSGRQFSNSRSEMNVSTLELGDSALYLCASRTGTTSYEQYFGPGTRLTVT.

The genes are TRBV4-2 and TRBJ2-7; D perhaps matches TRBD1 (5 bases). Trimming left V 1 base short and J 6 bases short, with 13 bases between. The germline V gene has CDR1 LGHNA and CDR2 YNFKEQ. This CDR3 contains 14 residues. The chain's CDR3 is CASSQAGRASEQYF. The CDR3, as DNA: TGTGCCAGCAGCCAAGCGGGCAGGGCCAGCGAGCAGTACTTC.

The table lists this clone with a count of one. The chain carries TRBV19 and TRBJ2-2; maybe TRBD1 (5 bases). This CDR3 region has 14 residues. Trimming pared 5 bases from V and 0 bases from J, leaving 7 bases between. Germline CDR1 and CDR2: LNHDA and SQIVND (reference sequence). The CDR3 sequence is CASSQGTNTGELFF. CDR3 sequence (DNA): TGTGCCAGTAGTCAGGGAACGAACACCGGGGAGCTGTTTTTT. The variable domain in full, with the rest retrieved from reference TRBV19 and TRBJ2-2, is DGGITQSPKYLFRKEGQNVTLSCEQNLNHDAMYWYRQDPGQGLRLIYYSQIVNDFQKGDIAEGYSVSREKKESFPLTVTSAQKNPTAFYLCASSQGTNTGELFFGEGSRLTVL.

This clone has only a few counts. The chain uses TRBV3-1 (or the pseudogene TRBV3-2) and TRBJ1-2; a possible D gene is TRBD1 (6 bases). V was trimmed by 2 bases and J by 8 bases, leaving 12 bases between them. This CDR3 comprises 13 residues. Germline lookup yields CDR1 LGHDT and CDR2 YNNKEL (reference sequence). CDR3 sequence (DNA): TGTGCCAGCAGCCAATTAGAGCAGGGGGGCTACACCTTC. Amino acid sequence: CASSQLEQGGYTF.

The table lists this clone with a count of one. V gene TRBV18 combines with J gene TRBJ1-6, with 7 nucleotides matching TRBD1. Germline-derived CDR1 and CDR2 are KGHSH and LQKENI. The CDR3 is 15 residues long. V was pared by 3 bases and J by 6 bases, with 5 bases of the junction left unmatched. CDR3 amino acids: CASSPRDSVNSPLHF. In nucleotides, the CDR3 is TGTGCCAGCTCACCTCGGGACAGCGTTAATTCACCCCTCCACTTT.

CDR3 amino acids: CASSVTGTLYQETQYF. The CDR3, as DNA: TGTGCCAGCAGCGTCACCGGGACTCTGTACCAAGAGACCCAGTACTTC. The chain is built from TRBV9 and TRBJ2-5; a weak D match, TRBD2 (6 bases). V was cut by 2 bases and J by 0 bases, with 14 bases left in between. The CDR3 length is 16 residues. The germline V gene has CDR1 SGDLS and CDR2 YYNGEE.

This clone occurred a few times. The chain uses TRBV18 and TRBJ2-3, with D hard to call. The CDR3 length is 13 residues. The germline gives CDR1 KGHSH, CDR2 LQKENI. With 1 base removed from V and 0 bases from J, the gap between germline ends came to 2 bases. The CDR3 sequence is CASSPLSTDTQYF. DNA of the CDR3: TGTGCCAGCTCACCACTAAGCACAGATACGCAGTATTTT.

V gene TRBV29-1 combines with J gene TRBJ2-7; D is possibly TRBD2 (6 bases). Germline CDR1 reads SQVTM; CDR2 reads ANQGSEA. Trimming removed 5 bases at V and 2 bases at J, with 7 bases between. This CDR3 has 11 amino acids. The CDR3: CSVTGAYEQYF. The CDR3 DNA is TGCAGCGTTACGGGGGCCTACGAGCAGTACTTC.